This TCR beta chain is from a study of diagnostic markers for celiac disease. Germline-derived CDR1 and CDR2 are SGHTA and FQGNSA. The CDR3 consists of 15 residues. TCRdb re-called the reads, yielding one record per CDR3 amino acid sequence without DNA. The sample has about 7,500 distinct CDR3 sequences, and its top ten clones hold 6% to 6.5%. This TCR came from a human donor. This table probably holds off-target reads from a library built for another chain. The sequencing input was either unsorted cells or a sorted T cell fraction (not recorded which). The rearrangement uses TRBV7-2 and TRBJ2-7; the D gene TCRdb calls, TRBD2, cannot be checked with no DNA. This CDR3 reads CASSRGGGSSYEQYF.